Listed below are T cell receptor beta chains from one sample, sequenced in a study of a mutant IDH1 vaccine in newly diagnosed glioma. The data were produced by immunoSEQ multiplex PCR, yet TCRdb's version contains in-frame clones alone and is incomplete. The table lists around 53,000 clones, around 86% of them singletons. Source: PBMCs, taken from a glioma patient treated with radiotherapy, temozolomide or both. The source is a man in his forties or fifties with glioma. Both conserved end residues are part of each CDR3. The D gene is left open where the match is weak. A row's size may be missing; if present it is once, few, many or a size class.

NA | NA | TRBJ2-7 | TRBV18 | CASSPGASASEQYF | TGTGCCAGCTCACCAGGGGCTAGCGCTAGCGAGCAGTACTTC
TRBD2 | NA | TRBJ2-3 | TRBV19 | CASSKREAQYF | TGTGCCAGTAGCAAGCGGGAGGCGCAGTATTTT
TRBD1 | NA | TRBJ1-5 | TRBV28 | CASRNRGGAGQPQHF | TGTGCCAGCAGGAACAGGGGAGGGGCGGGTCAGCCCCAGCATTTT
NA | NA | TRBJ2-1 | TRBV4-3 | CASSQEVYNEQFF | TGCGCCAGCAGCCAAGAAGTATACAATGAGCAGTTCTTC
NA | NA | TRBJ2-1 | TRBV27 | CASRGLKYNEQFF | TGTGCCAGCAGAGGACTCAAATACAATGAGCAGTTCTTC
NA | NA | TRBJ2-2 | TRBV5-4 | CASSLFDGELFF | TGTGCCAGCAGCTTGTTCGACGGGGAGCTGTTTTTT
NA | once | TRBJ1-2 | TRBV5-4 | CASTLGGYGYTF | TGTGCCAGCACCCTGGGGGGGTATGGCTACACCTTC
NA | NA | TRBJ1-3 | TRBV10-1 | CASSESRAGNTIYF | TGCGCCAGCAGTGAGTCCCGGGCTGGAAACACCATATATTTT
NA | NA | TRBJ1-1 | TRBV27 | CASSLVWGDTEAFF | TGTGCCAGCAGTTTGGTCTGGGGGGACACTGAAGCTTTCTTT
TRBD1 | NA | TRBJ2-1 | TRBV7-2 | CASSRRGQGAVNEQFF | TGTGCCAGCAGCCGGAGGGGACAGGGGGCGGTCAATGAGCAGTTCTTC
NA | NA | TRBJ2-7 | TRBV7-7 | CASSLGAGSSYEQYF | TGTGCTAGCAGCTTAGGGGCCGGGTCCTCCTACGAGCAGTACTTC
NA | NA | TRBJ2-2 | TRBV19 | CATRASANTGELFF | TGTGCCACACGAGCTAGCGCGAACACCGGGGAGCTGTTTTTT
NA | NA | TRBJ1-1 | TRBV7-2 | CASSLVVGVRQLSGAFF | TGTGCCAGCAGCTTAGTAGTAGGGGTCCGGCAGCTATCAGGAGCTTTCTTT
NA | NA | TRBJ1-2 | TRBV5-1 | CASSPRDGGYTF | TGCGCCAGCAGCCCCAGGGACGGGGGCTACACCTTC
NA | NA | TRBJ2-5 | TRBV29-1 | CSGGGEETQYF | TGCAGCGGCGGAGGCGAGGAGACCCAGTACTTC
NA | NA | TRBJ1-1 | TRBV19 | CASTTWGYSSQNTEAFF | TGTGCCAGTACCACTTGGGGGTACTCGTCCCAGAACACTGAAGCTTTCTTT
TRBD2 | NA | TRBJ2-1 | TRBV29-1 | CSVAPPWTSGRANEQFF | TGCAGCGTCGCCCCCCCCTGGACTAGCGGGAGGGCCAATGAGCAGTTCTTC
NA | NA | TRBJ2-7 | TRBV7-9 | CASSLDGVSYEQYF | TGTGCCAGCAGCTTGGACGGAGTCTCCTACGAGCAGTACTTC
NA | NA | TRBJ2-7 | TRBV5-1 | CASSFKGTHYEQYF | TGCGCCAGCAGCTTTAAAGGGACTCACTACGAGCAGTACTTC
NA | NA | TRBJ1-1 | TRBV5-6 | CASRDSLDVTEAFF | TGTGCCAGCAGGGACAGCCTAGATGTGACTGAAGCTTTCTTT
TRBD1 | NA | TRBJ1-5 | TRBV5-1 | CASSLGTGGQPQHF | TGCGCCAGCAGCTTGGGGACAGGGGGTCAGCCCCAGCATTTT
NA | NA | TRBJ2-6 | TRBV6-4 | CASGPSGAYAGANVLTF | TGTGCCAGCGGTCCTTCCGGGGCTTACGCCGGGGCCAACGTCCTGACTTTC
NA | NA | TRBJ1-5 | TRBV19 | CASSIFASNQPQHF | TGTGCCAGTAGTATTTTCGCTAGCAATCAGCCCCAGCATTTT
NA | NA | TRBJ1-1 | TRBV28 | CASTSIQGRMNTEAFF | TGTGCCAGCACTTCTATACAGGGCAGGATGAACACTGAAGCTTTCTTT